Listed here are 10 T cell receptor beta chains from one sample, sequenced in a study of blood T cell repertoires in COVID-19. Profiling relied on immunoSEQ multiplex PCR, and the TCRdb table lists in-frame clones only, not all of them. In the table there are 300,000 or so clones, about nine tenths of which are singletons. The sample comprised peripheral blood. The receptors come from a woman in her twenties or thirties with COVID-19, enrolled during active disease.

In this sample, this clone turned up once. The chain employs TRBV5-6 and TRBJ1-6, with D possibly TRBD1 on 6 matching bases. This CDR3 is built from 16 residues. The germline CDR1 and CDR2 sequences are SGHDT and YYEEEE. Trimming removed 2 bases from V and 4 bases from J, with 13 bases in between. The CDR3 sequence is CASSLSTGMYNSPLHF. The DNA of the CDR3 is TGTGCCAGCAGCTTAAGTACAGGGATGTATAATTCACCCCTCCACTTT.

The V gene is TRBV6-2 or TRBV6-3, the J gene TRBJ2-5; D is unresolved. Between the trimmed V and J ends, which lost 5 bases and 4 bases, there was a span of 14 bases. CDR3 length: 14 amino acids. Germline CDR1 is MNHEY and CDR2 is SVGEGT. CDR3 nucleotide sequence: TGTGCCAGCAGTCCCACTCCGGAGAGAGAGACCCAGTACTTC. It encodes CASSPTPERETQYF.

This clone has only one observation. V gene TRBV19 combines with J gene TRBJ1-2, with TRBD1 as a possible D gene (5 bases). V dropped 2 bases and J dropped 3 bases, with 10 bases sitting between them. The CDR3 runs to 14 residues. Germline assignment: CDR1 LNHDA and CDR2 SQIVND (reference sequence). CDR3 protein: CASSIQGRDYGYTF. The CDR3 region has the DNA TGTGCCAGTAGTATACAGGGCAGAGACTATGGCTACACCTTC.

The rearrangement uses TRBV27 and TRBJ2-2, with TRBD1 matching 7 bases. V was clipped by 5 bases and J by 1 base; unmatched bases: 4. Looked up from germline, CDR1 is MNHEY and CDR2 is SMNVEV (reference sequence). The CDR3 totals 15 residues. CDR3 region: CASSKGQLNTGELFF. The CDR3 DNA is TGTGCCAGCAGTAAGGGACAGTTGAACACCGGGGAGCTGTTTTTT.

This rearrangement joins TRBV15 to TRBJ2-1; 11 nucleotides line up with TRBD2. There are 16 residues in the CDR3. Losses at the gene ends were 7 bases for V and 7 bases for J; bases not matched to a gene: 12. Germline values: CDR1 LNHNV, CDR2 YYDKDF (reference sequence). The CDR3 is CATTQGLAGGNNEQFF. The DNA of the CDR3 is TGTGCCACCACCCAGGGCCTAGCGGGAGGCAATAATGAGCAGTTCTTC.

This clone was seen only a few times. One end of the junction fails to match germline, which may point to a read error. J is TRBJ2-7 and V is TRBV5-1, with unresolved D. The germline gives CDR1 SGHRS, CDR2 YFSETQ. The CDR3 length is 11 residues. CDR3 in DNA: TGCGCCAGCAGCAATGAGCAGTCCCAGGACTTC. Translation gives CASSNEQSQDF.

This clone appeared a single time. The rearrangement joins TRBV29-1 to TRBJ2-7, with D unresolved. Trimming shortened V by 4 bases and J by 3 bases, and 4 bases separated the two germline ends. CDR1 is SQVTM and CDR2 is ANQGSEA in the germline V gene. The CDR3 extends over 10 amino acids. This CDR3 reads CSVGDYEQYF. In nucleotides, the CDR3 is TGCAGCGTTGGCGACTACGAGCAGTACTTC.

This chain uses TRBV7-9 with TRBJ2-7, with D unresolved. The CDR3 has 11 amino acids. Trimming took 4 bases from V and 7 from J, leaving 8 bases between them. The germline CDR1 and CDR2 sequences are SEHNR and FQNEAQ (reference sequence). CDR3 protein: CASSSGPEQYF. The CDR3 nucleotides read TGTGCCAGCAGCTCTGGGCCAGAGCAGTACTTC.

V gene TRBV19 combines with J gene TRBJ2-1, with TRBD1 as a possible D gene (6 bases). CDR3 size: 13 residues. From germline, CDR1 is LNHDA and CDR2 SQIVND (reference sequence). V was shortened by 5 bases and J by 4 bases, with 9 bases between the two germline ends. The CDR3 sequence is CASSPGQYNEQFF. In DNA, the CDR3 is TGTGCCAGTAGTCCCGGACAGTACAATGAGCAGTTCTTC. The variable domain in full, completed from reference TRBV19 and TRBJ2-1, reads DGGITQSPKYLFRKEGQNVTLSCEQNLNHDAMYWYRQDPGQGLRLIYYSQIVNDFQKGDIAEGYSVSREKKESFPLTVTSAQKNPTAFYLCASSPGQYNEQFFGPGTRLTVL.

The chain combines TRBV5-1 with TRBJ2-3; D perhaps matches TRBD2 (5 bases). Germline CDR1 is SGHRS and CDR2 is YFSETQ. The CDR3 runs to 14 residues. V dropped 0 bases and J dropped 4 bases, with 9 bases sitting between them. CDR3 coding DNA: TGCGCCAGCAGCTTGGTTGCGGGTTCAGATACGCAGTATTTT. Amino acids: CASSLVAGSDTQYF. Based on the CDR3 plus reference TRBV5-1 and TRBJ2-3, the full variable domain is KAGVTQTPRYLIKTRGQQVTLSCSPISGHRSVSWYQQTPGQGLQFLFEYFSETQRNKGNFPGRFSGRQFSNSRSEMNVSTLELGDSALYLCASSLVAGSDTQYFGPGTRLTVL.